The T cell receptor (beta chain) described here comes from a study of identical twins. Study-wide findings and caveats: Reduced insertions were recorded for abundant cord blood beta clonotypes, with no such pattern in memory repertoires.

A single record per CDR3 protein comes from TCRdb applying MiXCR to the 5' RACE reads. Counted here are nearly 900,000 distinct CDR3 sequences, roughly 12% occurring once; the ten biggest clones make up 1.5% to 2%. CDR1 SGHDT and CDR2 YYEEEE come from the germline V gene. Trimming stripped 2 bases from V and 0 bases from J, with 9 bases between. The CDR3 contains 14 residues. Only healthy Caucasians were included as donors. About this clonotype itself: Its antigen remains unknown.

These same data were also listed under a study on yellow fever vaccine responses in identical twins.

This sequence originates from a woman between 18 and 30 years old in good health. The V and J genes are TRBV5-6 and TRBJ2-7, with D unresolved. Sample: PBMCs. CDR3 sequence reads: CASSFPPSSYEQYF. The CDR3 DNA follows: TGTGCCAGCAGCTTCCCTCCGAGCTCCTACGAGCAGTACTTC.